This TCR beta chain was identified in a study of shared clonotypes between healthy human individuals. Study overall: CD8 memory received one plate per donor, CD8 naive two, CD4 memory three and CD4 naive three. Broader study findings: Memory subsets generally showed smaller estimated richness than naive subsets did.

About this clone itself: What it binds is not known.

The split of CD4+ cells yielded CD45RA+ naive and CD45RA-negative memory subsets. Method: immunoSEQ multiplex PCR; TCRdb's copy keeps in-frame clones and lacks some. The sample has over a million clones; 78% are singletons. V was cut by 5 bases and J by 6 bases, with 20 bases left in between. CDR3 length: 16 amino acids. The V gene's germline CDR1 is MNHEY and CDR2 SMNVEV (reference sequence). The sequence was collected from a man younger than 35 in good health. Some clones in this sample may be carry-over from other donors' samples. Sequenced input: memory CD4+ T cells from PBMCs. The subset was: CD45RA-negative fraction. The chain couples TRBV27 to TRBJ2-1; D is perhaps TRBD1 or TRBD2 (6 bases each). For the CDR3, the DNA is TGTGCCAGCAGTGCCAATTGGGGGGCGATCGGCAATGAGCAGTTCTTC. Its translation: CASSANWGAIGNEQFF.